These 17 T cell receptor beta chains share one sample of origin, sequenced in a study of Tregs in tolerant kidney transplant recipients. TCRdb keeps only in-frame clones here, not all; method: immunoSEQ multiplex PCR. The sample lists 60,000 to 75,000 clones, 70% to 90% occurring once. The source was Tregs from blood, collected before the transplant. The receptors originated from a human donor who received a combined kidney and bone marrow transplant.

This clone was recorded only once. V and J are TRBV6-5 and TRBJ2-7; D unresolved. Germline lookup yields CDR1 MNHEY and CDR2 SVGAGI. Deletions cut 7 bases from V and 2 bases from J, with 12 bases between. The CDR3 has 13 amino acids. CDR3 in DNA: TGTGCCAGCAACGGGCGGCGCCCCTACGAGCAGTACTTC. Residues: CASNGRRPYEQYF.

This clone has more than one count but fewer than ten. The identical CDR3 is also encoded by other nucleotide sequences in the sample. The genes are TRBV6-1 and TRBJ1-1; D ambiguous. The germline V gene has CDR1 MNHNS and CDR2 SASEGT. The V end was cut by 1 base, the J end by 4 bases, with 10 bases between. There are 14 residues in the CDR3. DNA for the CDR3: TGTGCCAGCAGTGAAGGGCGGGTAGGCACTGAAGCTTTCTTT. This codes for CASSEGRVGTEAFF.

Only a few counts were recorded for this clone. The chain links TRBV19 to TRBJ2-1; 11 bases are shared with TRBD2. Germline V gives CDR1 LNHDA, CDR2 SQIVND (reference sequence). The trim removed 4 bases at V and 2 bases at J, leaving 13 bases unmatched. The CDR3 is 19 residues long. In DNA, the CDR3 is TGTGCCAGTAGTACCCCTAGCGGGGGGCCACACTTACCCTACAATGAGCAGTTCTTC. This sequence encodes CASSTPSGGPHLPYNEQFF.

This clone was found a few times. The rearrangement uses TRBV14 and TRBJ2-5; D ambiguous. The CDR3 has 16 residues. V was clipped by 2 bases and J by 2 bases, with 15 bases between them. The germline CDR1 and CDR2 sequences are SGHDN and FVKESK. This chain's CDR3 is CASSQRVINSQETQYF. Here the CDR3 DNA reads TGTGCCAGCAGCCAAAGGGTCATAAACTCACAAGAGACCCAGTACTTC.

The rearrangement links TRBV28 to TRBJ2-4; 11 nucleotides agree with TRBD2. Per germline, CDR1 MDHEN and CDR2 SYDVKM. This CDR3 comprises 16 residues. V was clipped by 5 bases and J by 3 bases; unmatched bases: 6. The CDR3 loop reads CASSPSLAGGKNIQYF. The CDR3 coding sequence is TGTGCCAGCAGTCCGAGCCTAGCGGGAGGCAAAAACATTCAGTACTTC.

The rearrangement links TRBV19 to TRBJ2-6; D is tentatively TRBD1 or TRBD2 (5 bases each). The CDR3 extends over 15 amino acids. Germline loops: CDR1 LNHDA, CDR2 SQIVND (reference sequence). Trimming stripped 3 bases from V and 0 bases from J, with 6 bases between. CDR3 in amino acids: CASSMGDSGANVLTF. CDR3 nucleotides: TGTGCCAGTAGTATGGGGGACTCTGGGGCCAACGTCCTGACTTTC.

V usage is TRBV19 and J usage is TRBJ2-1; 7 bases match TRBD1. The ends lost 7 bases at V and 6 bases at J; junction bases unmatched: 9. The CDR3 has 14 amino acids. In germline, CDR1 is LNHDA, CDR2 SQIVND (reference sequence). CDR3 region: CASTKDRVSNEQFF. The CDR3 nucleotides are TGTGCCAGTACCAAAGACAGGGTAAGCAATGAGCAGTTCTTC.

The V and J genes are TRBV6-6 and TRBJ2-3; 10 nucleotides line up with TRBD2. This CDR3 region has 16 residues. Trimming cost V 5 bases and J 0 bases; bases outside gene matches: 5. Germline V gene lookup returns CDR1 MNHNY and CDR2 SVGAGI (reference sequence). This CDR3 is CASSPGLAVSTDTQYF. The CDR3 nucleotides read TGTGCCAGCAGTCCCGGACTAGCGGTGAGCACAGATACGCAGTATTTT.

This chain joins TRBV10-3 and TRBJ2-1; D is ambiguous. CDR1 and CDR2 (germline): ENHRY, SYGVKD. Trimming removed 6 bases from V and 10 bases from J, with 13 bases in between. The CDR3 is 12 amino acids. The CDR3 loop reads CAISQAEKEQFF. CDR3 DNA: TGTGCCATCAGCCAGGCCGAGAAGGAGCAGTTCTTC.

The chain employs TRBV12-5 and TRBJ2-3; D not resolved. Trimming stripped 4 bases from V and 0 bases from J, with 5 bases between. The CDR3 has 13 amino acids. Germline assignment: CDR1 LGHNT and CDR2 FRNRAP. CDR3 protein: CASGWGSTDTQYF. For the CDR3, the DNA is TGTGCTAGTGGTTGGGGTAGCACAGATACGCAGTATTTT. Together with reference TRBV12-5 and TRBJ2-3, the CDR3 gives the full variable domain: DARVTQTPRHKVTEMGQEVTMRCQPILGHNTVFWYRQTMMQGLELLAYFRNRAPLDDSGMPKDRFSAEMPDATLATLKIQPSEPRDSAVYFCASGWGSTDTQYFGPGTRLTVL.

The chain is built from TRBV5-6 and TRBJ1-1; TRBD1 agrees at 7 bases. Germline assignment: CDR1 SGHDT and CDR2 YYEEEE. The CDR3 runs to 15 residues. J gave up 11 bases and V 3 bases, and 16 bases lay outside the gene matches. CDR3 in DNA: TGTGCCAGCAGCTCAAATAACTACGACAGGGACAAGGCTTTCTTT. Its translation is CASSSNNYDRDKAFF.

The chain recombines TRBV6-5 with TRBJ1-2; TRBD1 is a possible D gene (5 bases). V lost 5 bases to trimming and J lost 3 bases, with 13 bases between them. Germline CDR1 MNHEY, CDR2 SVGAGI. This CDR3 has 14 residues. Here the CDR3 DNA reads TGTGCCAGCAGTCCACAACTGGGGCACTATGGCTACACCTTC. Translating it yields CASSPQLGHYGYTF.

The genes are TRBV10-3 and TRBJ2-1, with D perhaps TRBD2 (6 bases). This CDR3 contains 14 residues. Per the germline V gene, CDR1 is ENHRY and CDR2 is SYGVKD. The V gene lost 6 bases and the J gene lost 7 bases, with 16 bases spanning the gap. The CDR3, as DNA: TGTGCCATCAGCAGGGCCCTTGGGGGGAATGAGCAGTTCTTC. This gives the protein CAISRALGGNEQFF.

The chain joins TRBV10-2 to TRBJ1-5; D may be TRBD1 (6 bases). This CDR3 has 14 amino acids. V lost 6 bases to trimming and J lost 3 bases, with 12 bases between them. Per germline, CDR1 WSHSY and CDR2 SAAADI. CDR3 coding DNA: TGCGCCAGCAGGGACAGACAACCCAATCAGCCCCAGCATTTT. It translates to CASRDRQPNQPQHF.

The chain is built from TRBV6-5 and TRBJ2-3; D may be TRBD2 (6 bases). This CDR3 spans 12 amino acids. Looked up from germline, CDR1 is MNHEY and CDR2 is SVGAGI. V was trimmed by 8 bases and J by 7 bases, leaving 13 bases between them. CDR3 region: CASRTTGNTQYF. CDR3 bases: TGTGCCAGCCGGACTACGGGGAATACGCAGTATTTT.

The V and J genes are TRBV29-1 and TRBJ1-1; the match to TRBD1 covers 7 bases. This CDR3 comprises 13 residues. In germline, CDR1 is SQVTM, CDR2 ANQGSEA. V dropped 6 bases and J dropped 4; count of bases not matched to a gene: 8. The CDR3 loop reads CSVQSQGITEAFF. CDR3 DNA: TGCAGCGTCCAATCACAGGGGATCACTGAAGCTTTCTTT.

The chain employs TRBV28 and TRBJ1-4; 9 nucleotides align to TRBD1. After removal of 1 base from V and 11 bases from J, the junction contained 11 bases not matched to a gene. From germline, CDR1 is MDHEN and CDR2 SYDVKM. The CDR3 length is 16 residues. The CDR3 spells CASSLFTGQGYKKLFF. CDR3 DNA: TGTGCCAGCAGTTTATTTACGGGACAGGGTTACAAGAAACTGTTTTTT.